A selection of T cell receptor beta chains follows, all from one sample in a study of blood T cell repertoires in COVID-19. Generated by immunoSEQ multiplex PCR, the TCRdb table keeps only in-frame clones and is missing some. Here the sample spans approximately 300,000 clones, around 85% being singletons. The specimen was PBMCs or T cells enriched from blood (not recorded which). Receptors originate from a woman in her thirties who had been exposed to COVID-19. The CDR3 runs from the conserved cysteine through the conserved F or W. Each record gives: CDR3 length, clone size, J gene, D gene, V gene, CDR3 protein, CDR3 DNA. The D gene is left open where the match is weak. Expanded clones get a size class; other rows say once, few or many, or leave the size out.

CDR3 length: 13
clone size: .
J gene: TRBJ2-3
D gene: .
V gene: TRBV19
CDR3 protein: CASRQGFEDTQYF
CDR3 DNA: TGTGCCAGTAGACAGGGTTTCGAAGATACGCAGTATTTT

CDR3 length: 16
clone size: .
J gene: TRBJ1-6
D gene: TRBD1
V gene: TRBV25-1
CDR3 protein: CASSDDRTGRHSPLHF
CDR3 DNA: TGTGCCAGCAGTGATGATCGGACAGGGAGACATTCACCCCTCCACTTT

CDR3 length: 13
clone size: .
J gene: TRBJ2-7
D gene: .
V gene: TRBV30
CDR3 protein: CAWSSLGRSEQYF
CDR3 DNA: TGTGCCTGGAGCAGCCTAGGGAGGAGCGAGCAGTACTTC

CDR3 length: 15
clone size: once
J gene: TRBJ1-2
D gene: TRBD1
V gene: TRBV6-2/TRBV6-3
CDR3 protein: CASSFTGGALVGYTF
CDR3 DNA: TGTGCCAGCAGTTTCACAGGGGGCGCGCTGGTTGGCTACACCTTC

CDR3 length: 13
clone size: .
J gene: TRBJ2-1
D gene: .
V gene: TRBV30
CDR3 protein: CAWSMSSYNEQFF
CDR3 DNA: TGTGCCTGGTCAATGAGCTCCTACAATGAGCAGTTCTTC

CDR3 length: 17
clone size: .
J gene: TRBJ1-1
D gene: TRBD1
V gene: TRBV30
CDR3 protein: CASDRGGTGLPNTEAFF
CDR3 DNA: TGTGCCTCAGATAGAGGCGGGACAGGGCTTCCGAACACTGAAGCTTTCTTT

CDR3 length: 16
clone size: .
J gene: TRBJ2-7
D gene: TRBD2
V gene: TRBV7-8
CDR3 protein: CASSFATSGVRYEQYF
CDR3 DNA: TGTGCCAGCAGCTTCGCGACTAGCGGGGTGCGCTACGAGCAGTACTTC

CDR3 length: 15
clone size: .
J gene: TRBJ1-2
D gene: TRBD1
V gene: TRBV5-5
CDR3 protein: CASSLESAGGYGYTF
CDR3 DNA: TGTGCCAGCAGCTTGGAATCGGCAGGGGGCTATGGCTACACCTTC

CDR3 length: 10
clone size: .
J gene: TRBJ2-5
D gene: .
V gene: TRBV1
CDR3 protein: CTPPRETQYF
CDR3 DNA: TGCACCCCCCCCCGAGAGACCCAGTACTTC

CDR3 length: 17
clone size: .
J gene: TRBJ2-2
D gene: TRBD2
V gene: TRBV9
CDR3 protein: CASSVVPSGSGTGELFF
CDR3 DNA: TGTGCCAGCAGCGTAGTCCCTAGCGGGAGTGGCACCGGGGAGCTGTTTTTT

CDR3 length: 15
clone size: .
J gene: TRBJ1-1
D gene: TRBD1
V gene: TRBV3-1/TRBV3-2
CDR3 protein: CASSQGQGVRTEAFF
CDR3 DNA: TGTGCCAGCAGCCAAGGTCAGGGGGTGAGAACTGAAGCTTTCTTT

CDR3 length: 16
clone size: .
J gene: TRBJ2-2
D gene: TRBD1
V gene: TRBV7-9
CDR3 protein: CASSLAPGGESGELFF
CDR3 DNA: TGTGCCAGCAGCTTAGCGCCAGGGGGCGAATCCGGGGAGCTGTTTTTT

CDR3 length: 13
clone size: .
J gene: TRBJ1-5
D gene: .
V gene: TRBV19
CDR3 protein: CASSTTLGQPQHF
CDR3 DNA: TGTGCCAGTAGTACGACACTCGGTCAGCCCCAGCATTTT

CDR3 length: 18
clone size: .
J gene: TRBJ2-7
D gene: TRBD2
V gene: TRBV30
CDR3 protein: CAWSGYSGTSGSDYEQYF
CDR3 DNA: TGTGCCTGGAGTGGGTACTCCGGGACTAGCGGGAGCGACTACGAGCAGTACTTC

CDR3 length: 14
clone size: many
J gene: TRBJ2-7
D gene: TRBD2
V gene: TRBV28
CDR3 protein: CASSSTSGDYEQYF
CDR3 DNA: TGTGCCAGCAGTTCTACTAGCGGGGACTACGAGCAGTACTTC

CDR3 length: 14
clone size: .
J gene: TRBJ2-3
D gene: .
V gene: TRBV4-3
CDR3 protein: CASSQDYPGDTQYF
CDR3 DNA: TGCGCCAGCAGCCAAGATTATCCGGGAGATACGCAGTATTTT

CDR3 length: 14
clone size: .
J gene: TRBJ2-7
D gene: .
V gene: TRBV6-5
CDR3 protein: CASRAAASSYEQYF
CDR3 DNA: TGTGCCAGCAGGGCGGCGGCGAGCTCCTACGAGCAGTACTTC

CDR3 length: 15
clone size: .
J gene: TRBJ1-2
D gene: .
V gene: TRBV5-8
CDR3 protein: CASSRMDSFDYGYTF
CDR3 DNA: TGTGCCAGCAGCCGAATGGACAGCTTTGACTATGGCTACACCTTC

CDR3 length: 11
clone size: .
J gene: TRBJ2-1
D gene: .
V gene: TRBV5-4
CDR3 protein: CASSLEREQFF
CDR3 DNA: TGTGCCAGCTCCCTCGAGCGGGAGCAGTTCTTC

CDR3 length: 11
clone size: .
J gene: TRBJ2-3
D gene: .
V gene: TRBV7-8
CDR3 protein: CASGEADTQYF
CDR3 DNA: TGTGCCAGCGGCGAGGCAGATACGCAGTATTTT

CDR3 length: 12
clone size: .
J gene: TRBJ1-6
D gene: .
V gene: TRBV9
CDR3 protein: CASSATGSPLHF
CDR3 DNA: TGTGCCAGCAGCGCGACAGGTTCACCCCTCCACTTT

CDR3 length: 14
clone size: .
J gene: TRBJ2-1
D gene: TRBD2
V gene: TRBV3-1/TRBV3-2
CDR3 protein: CASSQLTSGGEQFF
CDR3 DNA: TGTGCCAGCAGCCAACTGACTAGCGGGGGGGAGCAGTTCTTC

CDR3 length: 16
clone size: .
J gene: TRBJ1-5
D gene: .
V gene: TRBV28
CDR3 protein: CASSQVRGSSNQPQHF
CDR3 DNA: TGTGCCAGCAGTCAAGTACGGGGTTCGAGCAATCAGCCCCAGCATTTT

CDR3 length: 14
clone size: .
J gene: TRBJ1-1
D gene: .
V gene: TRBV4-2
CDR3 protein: CASSQEKGRAEAFF
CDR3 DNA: TGTGCCAGCAGCCAAGAGAAGGGGAGGGCTGAAGCTTTCTTT

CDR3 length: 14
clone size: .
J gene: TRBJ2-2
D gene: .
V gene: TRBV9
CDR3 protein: CASSVRGGTGELFF
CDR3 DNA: TGTGCCAGCAGCGTTAGGGGGGGAACCGGGGAGCTGTTTTTT

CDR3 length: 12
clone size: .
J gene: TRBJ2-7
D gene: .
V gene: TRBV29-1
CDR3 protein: CSVVVGAYEQYF
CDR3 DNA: TGCAGCGTTGTGGTAGGGGCTTACGAGCAGTACTTC

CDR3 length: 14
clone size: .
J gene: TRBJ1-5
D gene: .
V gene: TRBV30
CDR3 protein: CAWSVNGNNQPQHF
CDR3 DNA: TGTGCCTGGAGTGTGAACGGTAACAATCAGCCCCAGCATTTT

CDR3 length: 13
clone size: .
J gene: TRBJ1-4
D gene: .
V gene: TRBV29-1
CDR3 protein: CSVSQRRGEKLFF
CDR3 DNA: TGCAGCGTCTCCCAGCGGAGGGGAGAAAAACTGTTTTTT

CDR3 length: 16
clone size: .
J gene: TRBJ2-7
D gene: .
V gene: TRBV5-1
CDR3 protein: CASSLHVLANAYEQYF
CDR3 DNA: TGCGCCAGCAGCTTGCATGTCCTAGCGAATGCCTACGAGCAGTACTTC

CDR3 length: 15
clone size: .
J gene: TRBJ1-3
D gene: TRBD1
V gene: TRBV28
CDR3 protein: CASSHGTASGNTIYF
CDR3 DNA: TGTGCCAGCAGTCATGGGACAGCCTCTGGAAACACCATATATTTT

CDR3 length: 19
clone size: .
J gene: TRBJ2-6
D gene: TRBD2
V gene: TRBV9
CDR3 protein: CASSVDPGGWGRGANVLTF
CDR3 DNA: TGTGCCAGCAGCGTAGACCCGGGGGGATGGGGCCGTGGGGCCAACGTCCTGACTTTC

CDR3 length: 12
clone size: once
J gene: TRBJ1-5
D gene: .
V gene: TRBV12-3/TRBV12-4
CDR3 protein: CASRADNQPQHF
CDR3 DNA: TGTGCCAGCAGAGCGGACAATCAGCCCCAGCATTTT

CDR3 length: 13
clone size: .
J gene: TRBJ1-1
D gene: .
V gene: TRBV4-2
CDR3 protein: CASSPRGKPEAFF
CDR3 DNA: TGTGCCAGCAGCCCTCGGGGGAAACCTGAAGCTTTCTTT

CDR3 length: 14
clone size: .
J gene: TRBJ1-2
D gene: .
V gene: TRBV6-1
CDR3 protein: CASSEASQGYGYTF
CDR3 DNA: TGTGCCAGCAGTGAAGCGTCTCAGGGTTATGGCTACACCTTC

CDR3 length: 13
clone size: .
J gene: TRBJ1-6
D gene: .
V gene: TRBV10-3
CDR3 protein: CAISGQGNSPLHF
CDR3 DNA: TGTGCCATCAGTGGCCAGGGGAATTCACCCCTCCACTTT

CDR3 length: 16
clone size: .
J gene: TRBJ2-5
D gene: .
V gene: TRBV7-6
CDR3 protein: CASSLAHRSQGETQYF
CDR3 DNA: TGTGCCAGCAGCTTAGCGCACAGGTCTCAGGGGGAGACCCAGTACTTC

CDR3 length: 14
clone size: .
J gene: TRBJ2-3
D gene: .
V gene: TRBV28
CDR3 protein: CASSSRWGTDTQYF
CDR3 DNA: TGTGCCAGCAGTTCTAGGTGGGGCACAGATACGCAGTATTTT

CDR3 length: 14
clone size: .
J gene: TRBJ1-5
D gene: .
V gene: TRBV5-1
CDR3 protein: CASSLAPDYQPQHF
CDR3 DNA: TGCGCCAGCAGCTTGGCGCCAGATTATCAGCCCCAGCATTTT

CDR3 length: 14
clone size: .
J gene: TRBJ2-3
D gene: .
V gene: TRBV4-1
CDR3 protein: CASSQAASGNTQYF
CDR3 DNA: TGCGCCAGCAGCCAGGCGGCCAGCGGAAATACGCAGTATTTT

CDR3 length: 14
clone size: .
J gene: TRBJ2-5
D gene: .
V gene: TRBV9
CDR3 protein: CASSVTDFWETQYF
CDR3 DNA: TGTGCCAGCAGCGTTACCGACTTTTGGGAGACCCAGTACTTC

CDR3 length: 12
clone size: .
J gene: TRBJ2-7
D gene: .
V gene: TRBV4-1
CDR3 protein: CASSQEGREQYF
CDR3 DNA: TGCGCCAGCAGCCAAGAGGGCAGAGAGCAGTACTTC

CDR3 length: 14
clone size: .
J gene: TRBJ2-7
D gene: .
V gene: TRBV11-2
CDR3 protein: CASSRGHRNYEQYF
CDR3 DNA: TGTGCCAGCAGCCGTGGTCACAGAAACTACGAGCAGTACTTC

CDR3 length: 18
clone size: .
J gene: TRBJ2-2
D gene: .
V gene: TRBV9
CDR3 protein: CASSVARWGQSQTGELFF
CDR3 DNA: TGTGCCAGCAGCGTAGCACGATGGGGGCAAAGTCAAACCGGGGAGCTGTTTTTT

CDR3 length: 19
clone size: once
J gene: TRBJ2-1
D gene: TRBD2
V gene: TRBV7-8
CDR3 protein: CASSSPRSLAALRDNEQFF
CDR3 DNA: TGTGCCAGCAGCTCCCCCCGATCACTAGCGGCCCTAAGGGATAATGAGCAGTTCTTC

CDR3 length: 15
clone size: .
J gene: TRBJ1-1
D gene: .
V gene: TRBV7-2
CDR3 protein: CASSQGLGMNTEAFF
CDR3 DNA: TGTGCCAGCAGCCAGGGACTAGGTATGAACACTGAAGCTTTCTTT

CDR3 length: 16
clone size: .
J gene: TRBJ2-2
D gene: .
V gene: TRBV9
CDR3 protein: CASSVGSRGNTGELFF
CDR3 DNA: TGTGCCAGCAGCGTAGGGTCGCGGGGGAACACCGGGGAGCTGTTTTTT

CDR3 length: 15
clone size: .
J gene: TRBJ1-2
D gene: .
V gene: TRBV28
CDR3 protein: CASSLGGARGIGYTF
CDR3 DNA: TGTGCCAGCAGTCTCGGGGGGGCGCGGGGCATTGGCTACACCTTC

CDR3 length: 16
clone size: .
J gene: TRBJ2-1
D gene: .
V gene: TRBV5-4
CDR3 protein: CASSIIHSPSYNEQFF
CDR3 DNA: TGTGCCAGCAGCATAATACATAGCCCCTCCTACAATGAGCAGTTCTTC

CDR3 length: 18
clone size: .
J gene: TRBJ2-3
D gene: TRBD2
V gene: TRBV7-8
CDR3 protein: CASSLVVAGGGSTDTQYF
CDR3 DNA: TGTGCCAGCAGCTTAGTAGTAGCGGGGGGCGGTAGCACAGATACGCAGTATTTT

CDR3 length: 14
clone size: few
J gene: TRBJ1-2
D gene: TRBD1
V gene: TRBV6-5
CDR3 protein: CASSPGQGGYGYTF
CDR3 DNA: TGTGCCAGCAGCCCCGGACAGGGAGGCTATGGCTACACCTTC

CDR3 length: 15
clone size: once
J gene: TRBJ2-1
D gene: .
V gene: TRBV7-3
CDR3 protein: CASSLRGGSYNEQFF
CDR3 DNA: TGTGCCAGCAGCCTCCGAGGGGGCTCCTACAATGAGCAGTTCTTC

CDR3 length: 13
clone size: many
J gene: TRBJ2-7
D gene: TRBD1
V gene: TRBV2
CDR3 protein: CASSGQGIHEQYF
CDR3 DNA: TGTGCCAGCAGTGGACAGGGTATCCACGAGCAGTACTTC

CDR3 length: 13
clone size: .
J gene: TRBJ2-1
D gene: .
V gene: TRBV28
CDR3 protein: CASSSPPHNEQFF
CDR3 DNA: TGTGCCAGCAGTTCCCCTCCCCACAATGAGCAGTTCTTC

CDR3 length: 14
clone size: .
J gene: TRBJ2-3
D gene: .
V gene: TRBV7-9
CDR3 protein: CASLPDISTDTQYF
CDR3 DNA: TGTGCCAGCCTCCCAGACATCAGCACAGATACGCAGTATTTT